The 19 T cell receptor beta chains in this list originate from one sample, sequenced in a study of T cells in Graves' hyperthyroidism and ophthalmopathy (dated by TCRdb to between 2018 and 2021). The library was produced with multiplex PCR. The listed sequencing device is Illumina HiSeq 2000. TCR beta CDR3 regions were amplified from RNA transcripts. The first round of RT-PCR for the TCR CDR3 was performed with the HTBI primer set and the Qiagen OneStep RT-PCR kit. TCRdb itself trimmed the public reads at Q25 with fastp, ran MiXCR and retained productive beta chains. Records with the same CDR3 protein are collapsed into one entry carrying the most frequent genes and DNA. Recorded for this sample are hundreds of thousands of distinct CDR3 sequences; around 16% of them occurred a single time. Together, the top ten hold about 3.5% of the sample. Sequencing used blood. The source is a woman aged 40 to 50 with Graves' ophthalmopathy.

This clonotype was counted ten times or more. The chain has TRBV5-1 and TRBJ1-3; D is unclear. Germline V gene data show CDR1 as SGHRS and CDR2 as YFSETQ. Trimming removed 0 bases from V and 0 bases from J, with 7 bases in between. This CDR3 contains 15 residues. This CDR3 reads CASSLGTDSGNTIYF. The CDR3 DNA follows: TGCGCCAGCAGCTTGGGGACGGACTCTGGAAACACCATATATTTT. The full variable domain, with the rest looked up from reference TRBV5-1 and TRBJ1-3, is KAGVTQTPRYLIKTRGQQVTLSCSPISGHRSVSWYQQTPGQGLQFLFEYFSETQRNKGNFPGRFSGRQFSNSRSEMNVSTLELGDSALYLCASSLGTDSGNTIYFGEGSWLTVV.

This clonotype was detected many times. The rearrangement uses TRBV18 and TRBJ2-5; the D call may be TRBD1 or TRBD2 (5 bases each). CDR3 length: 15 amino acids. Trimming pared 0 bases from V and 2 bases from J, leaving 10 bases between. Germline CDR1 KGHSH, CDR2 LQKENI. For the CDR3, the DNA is TGTGCCAGCTCACCACCGGGACGGGCACAAGAGACCCAGTACTTC. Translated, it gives CASSPPGRAQETQYF.

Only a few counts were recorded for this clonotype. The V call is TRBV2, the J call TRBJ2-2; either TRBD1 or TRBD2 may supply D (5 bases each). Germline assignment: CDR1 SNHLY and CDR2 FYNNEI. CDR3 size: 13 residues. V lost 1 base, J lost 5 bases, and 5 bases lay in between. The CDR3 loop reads CASSEGGTGELFF. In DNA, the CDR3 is TGTGCCAGCAGTGAAGGGGGGACCGGGGAGCTGTTTTTT.

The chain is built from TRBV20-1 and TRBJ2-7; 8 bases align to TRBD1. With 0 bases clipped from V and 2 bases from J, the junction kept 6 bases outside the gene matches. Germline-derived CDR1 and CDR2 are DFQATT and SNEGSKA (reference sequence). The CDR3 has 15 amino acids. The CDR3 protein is CSARDPGQGTYEQYF. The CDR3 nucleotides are TGCAGTGCTAGAGATCCCGGACAGGGAACCTACGAGCAGTACTTC.

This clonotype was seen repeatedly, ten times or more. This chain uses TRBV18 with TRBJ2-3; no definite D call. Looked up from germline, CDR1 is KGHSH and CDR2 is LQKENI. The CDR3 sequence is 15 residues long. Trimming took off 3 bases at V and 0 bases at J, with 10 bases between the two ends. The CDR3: CASSPLEQSTDTQYF. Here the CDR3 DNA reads TGTGCCAGCTCACCGTTGGAACAGAGCACAGATACGCAGTATTTT.

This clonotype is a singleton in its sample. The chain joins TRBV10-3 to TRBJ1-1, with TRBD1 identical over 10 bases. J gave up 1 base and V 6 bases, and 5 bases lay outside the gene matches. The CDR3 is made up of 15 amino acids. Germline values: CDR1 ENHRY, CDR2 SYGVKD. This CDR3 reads CAISRTGGENTEAFF. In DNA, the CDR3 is TGTGCCATCAGCCGGACAGGGGGAGAGAACACTGAAGCTTTCTTT.

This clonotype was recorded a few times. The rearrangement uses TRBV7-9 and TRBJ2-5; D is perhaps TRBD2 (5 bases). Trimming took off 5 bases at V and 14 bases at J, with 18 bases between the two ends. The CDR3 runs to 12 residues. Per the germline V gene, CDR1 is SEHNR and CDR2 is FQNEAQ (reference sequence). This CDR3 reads CASSHSDTDSYF. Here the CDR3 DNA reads TGTGCCAGCAGCCATAGCGACACGGACTCCTACTTC.

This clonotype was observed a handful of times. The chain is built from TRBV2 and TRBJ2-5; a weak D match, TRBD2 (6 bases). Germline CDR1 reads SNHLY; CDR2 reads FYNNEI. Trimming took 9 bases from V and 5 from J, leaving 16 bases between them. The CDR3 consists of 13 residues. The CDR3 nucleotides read TGTGCCAGAGAGACCCGGGGGAGGGAGACCCAGTACTTC. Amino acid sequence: CARETRGRETQYF.

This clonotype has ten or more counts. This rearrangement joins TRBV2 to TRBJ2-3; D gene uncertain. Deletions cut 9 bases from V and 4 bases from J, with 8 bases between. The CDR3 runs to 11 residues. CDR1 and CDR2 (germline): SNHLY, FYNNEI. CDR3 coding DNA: TGTGCCAGTGGATTGGCAGATACGCAGTATTTT. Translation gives CASGLADTQYF.

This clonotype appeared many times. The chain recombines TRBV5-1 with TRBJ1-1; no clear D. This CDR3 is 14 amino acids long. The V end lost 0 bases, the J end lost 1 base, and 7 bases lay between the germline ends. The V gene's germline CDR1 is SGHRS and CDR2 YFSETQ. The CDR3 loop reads CASSLVPPNTEAFF. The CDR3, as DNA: TGCGCCAGCAGCTTGGTCCCCCCGAACACTGAAGCTTTCTTT.

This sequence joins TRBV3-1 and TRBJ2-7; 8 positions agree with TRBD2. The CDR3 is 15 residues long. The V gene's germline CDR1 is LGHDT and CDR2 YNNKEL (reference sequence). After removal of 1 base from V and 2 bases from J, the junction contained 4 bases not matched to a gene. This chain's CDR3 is CASSQGNGRAYEQYF. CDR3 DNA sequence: TGTGCCAGCAGCCAAGGGAACGGGAGGGCCTACGAGCAGTACTTC.

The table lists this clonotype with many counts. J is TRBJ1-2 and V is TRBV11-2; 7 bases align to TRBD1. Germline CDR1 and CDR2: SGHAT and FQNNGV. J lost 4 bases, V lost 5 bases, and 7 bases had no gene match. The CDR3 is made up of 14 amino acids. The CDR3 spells CASSPGTDSYGYTF. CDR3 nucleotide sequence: TGTGCCAGCAGCCCCGGGACAGATAGCTATGGCTACACCTTC.

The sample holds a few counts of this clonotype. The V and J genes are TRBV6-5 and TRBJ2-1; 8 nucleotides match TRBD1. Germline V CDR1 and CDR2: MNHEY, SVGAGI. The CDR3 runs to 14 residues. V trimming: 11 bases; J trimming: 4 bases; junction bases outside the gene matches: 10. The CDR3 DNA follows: TGTGCCTCCTACGACAGGGGTGGTTACAATGAGCAGTTCTTC. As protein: CASYDRGGYNEQFF.

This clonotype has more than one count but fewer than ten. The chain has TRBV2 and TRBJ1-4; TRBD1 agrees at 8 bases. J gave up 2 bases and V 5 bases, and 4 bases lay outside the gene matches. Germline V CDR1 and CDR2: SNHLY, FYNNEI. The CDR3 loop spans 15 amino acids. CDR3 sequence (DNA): TGTGCCAGCAGTACGACAGGGGCTACTAATGAAAAACTGTTTTTT. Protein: CASSTTGATNEKLFF. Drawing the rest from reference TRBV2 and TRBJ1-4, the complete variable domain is EPEVTQTPSHQVTQMGQEVILRCVPISNHLYFYWYRQILGQKVEFLVSFYNNEISEKSEIFDDQFSVERPDGSNFTLKIRSTKLEDSAMYFCASSTTGATNEKLFFGSGTQLSVL.

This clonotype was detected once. The CDR3 is CASSEAGGFTLHF. The CDR3 region has the DNA TGTGCCAGCAGTGAAGCAGGGGGATTCACCCTCCACTTT. V is TRBV6-1 and J is TRBJ1-6; tentative D call: TRBD1 (6 bases). V lost 0 bases and J lost 14, with 11 bases in between. This CDR3 spans 13 amino acids. CDR1 and CDR2 from the germline V gene are MNHNS and SASEGT.

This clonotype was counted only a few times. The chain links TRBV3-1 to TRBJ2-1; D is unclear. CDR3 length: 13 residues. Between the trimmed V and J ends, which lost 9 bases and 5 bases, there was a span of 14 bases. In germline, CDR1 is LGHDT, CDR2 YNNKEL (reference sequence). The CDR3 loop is CASRDILNNEQFF. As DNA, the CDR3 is TGTGCCAGTAGAGATATACTAAACAATGAGCAGTTCTTC.

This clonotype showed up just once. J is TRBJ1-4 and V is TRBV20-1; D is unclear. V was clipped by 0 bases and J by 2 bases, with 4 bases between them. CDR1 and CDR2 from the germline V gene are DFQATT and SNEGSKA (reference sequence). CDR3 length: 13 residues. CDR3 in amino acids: CSAREDTNEKLFF. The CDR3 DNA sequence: TGCAGTGCTAGAGAGGACACTAATGAAAAACTGTTTTTT.

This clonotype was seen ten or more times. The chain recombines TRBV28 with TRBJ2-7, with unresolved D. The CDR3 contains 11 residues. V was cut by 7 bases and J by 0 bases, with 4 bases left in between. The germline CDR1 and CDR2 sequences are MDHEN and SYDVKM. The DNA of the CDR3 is TGTGCCAGCACAAGCTCCTACGAGCAGTACTTC. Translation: CASTSSYEQYF.

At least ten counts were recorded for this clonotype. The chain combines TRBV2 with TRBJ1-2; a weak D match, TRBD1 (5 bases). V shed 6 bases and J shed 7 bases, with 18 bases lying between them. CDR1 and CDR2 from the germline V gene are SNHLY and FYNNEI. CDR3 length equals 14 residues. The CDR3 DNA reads TGTGCCAGCAGCCGGGACCGAGAGTCAGGTGGCTACACCTTC. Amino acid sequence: CASSRDRESGGYTF.